This T cell receptor beta chain is drawn from a study of T cells in localized non-small cell lung cancer. Study observations and caveats: Adjacent lung had a median approximately 50 of the 100 largest tumor clones.

Produced via immunoSEQ multiplex PCR; TCRdb's table is partial and in-frame only. Among about 24,000 clones listed, roughly 80% were seen once. Concerning this clone itself: The target antigen is unknown.

From germline, CDR1 is MNHEY and CDR2 SMNVEV (reference sequence). The CDR3 totals 14 residues. V lost 4 bases, J lost 1 base, and 10 bases lay in between. V gene TRBV27 combines with J gene TRBJ1-1; D is unclear. This receptor was obtained from a man aged 35 to 69 with stage II lung adenocarcinoma. This specimen consisted of PBMCs, obtained before any cancer treatment. CDR3 sequence: CASSSVPRNTEAFF. DNA of the CDR3: TGTGCCAGCAGTTCTGTCCCAAGGAACACTGAAGCTTTCTTT.